A selection of T cell receptor beta chains follows, all from one sample in a study of Ad26.COV2.S vaccination and SARS-CoV-2 variants. Using immunoSEQ multiplex PCR, the repertoire was profiled, and TCRdb retains in-frame clones only, with some absent. The data contain fewer than 600,000 clones, about 88% of them singletons. Material: peripheral blood, obtained in a trial of Ad26.COV2.S vaccine versus placebo. These receptors were obtained from a person between 18 and 59 years old who received the Ad26.COV2.S COVID-19 vaccine or a placebo. Each CDR3 is given with its conserved first and last residue. A D gene is named only where the DNA matches it firmly. A clone size is listed for some rows: how often the clone was seen (once, few, many), or a class if it is expanded.

j_gene: TRBJ1-2
d_gene: -
v_gene: TRBV5-1
abundance: -
CDR3nt: TGCGCCAGCAGCTTGCAGTCGGGAGGACAGACGATGTATGGCTACACCTTC
CDR3aa: CASSLQSGGQTMYGYTF

j_gene: TRBJ2-2
d_gene: -
v_gene: TRBV18
abundance: -
CDR3nt: TGTGCCAGCTCACCAGCCTGGCAAGCCGGGGAGCTGTTTTTT
CDR3aa: CASSPAWQAGELFF

j_gene: TRBJ2-2
d_gene: TRBD1
v_gene: TRBV28
abundance: -
CDR3nt: TGTGCCAGCAGTTTAGGGGGACAGGGGGGTACCGGGGAGCTGTTTTTT
CDR3aa: CASSLGGQGGTGELFF

j_gene: TRBJ1-2
d_gene: -
v_gene: TRBV20-1
abundance: once
CDR3nt: TGCAGTGAAGTGGAGAACTATGGCTACACCTTC
CDR3aa: CSEVENYGYTF

j_gene: TRBJ2-7
d_gene: -
v_gene: TRBV4-3
abundance: -
CDR3nt: TGCGCCAGCAGCCAAGATGGTGCAGGGCTTCATGGCGAGCAGTACTTC
CDR3aa: CASSQDGAGLHGEQYF

j_gene: TRBJ2-2
d_gene: TRBD2
v_gene: TRBV18
abundance: -
CDR3nt: TGTGCCAGCTCACCCGGGACTAGCGGGGCCCTTAGCACCGGGGAGCTGTTTTTT
CDR3aa: CASSPGTSGALSTGELFF

j_gene: TRBJ1-6
d_gene: TRBD1
v_gene: TRBV28
abundance: -
CDR3nt: TGTGCCAGCAGTTTATTTGGACAGGGCAATTCACCCCTCCACTTT
CDR3aa: CASSLFGQGNSPLHF

j_gene: TRBJ2-3
d_gene: -
v_gene: TRBV7-8
abundance: -
CDR3nt: TGTGCCAGCAGCTTAGGGTCCGGGACATACACAGATACGCAGTATTTT
CDR3aa: CASSLGSGTYTDTQYF

j_gene: TRBJ1-4
d_gene: -
v_gene: TRBV18
abundance: -
CDR3nt: TGTGCCAGCTCACCACCGACAGAAGGAAATGAAAAACTGTTTTTT
CDR3aa: CASSPPTEGNEKLFF

j_gene: TRBJ2-2
d_gene: TRBD1
v_gene: TRBV5-1
abundance: -
CDR3nt: TGCGCCAGCAGCTTCCCGACAGGGGGTCGGGAGCTGTTTTTT
CDR3aa: CASSFPTGGRELFF

j_gene: TRBJ2-1
d_gene: TRBD2
v_gene: TRBV3-1/TRBV3-2
abundance: -
CDR3nt: TGTGCCAGCAGCCGGAAGAGCGGGACTAGCGGGAGTAATGAGCAGTTCTTC
CDR3aa: CASSRKSGTSGSNEQFF

j_gene: TRBJ2-3
d_gene: -
v_gene: TRBV25-1
abundance: -
CDR3nt: TGTGCCAGCAGCCGGGGACCCGGGTGGGGACCTGGCACAGATACGCAGTATTTT
CDR3aa: CASSRGPGWGPGTDTQYF

j_gene: TRBJ1-1
d_gene: -
v_gene: TRBV19
abundance: once
CDR3nt: TGTGCCAGTACCCCCCCCGTTTTGGACACTGAAGCTTTCTTT
CDR3aa: CASTPPVLDTEAFF

j_gene: TRBJ1-2
d_gene: -
v_gene: TRBV20-1
abundance: -
CDR3nt: TGCAGTGCTAGTCCCCCGGGCAGAGATAACTATGGCTACACCTTC
CDR3aa: CSASPPGRDNYGYTF

j_gene: TRBJ1-5
d_gene: -
v_gene: TRBV4-2
abundance: once
CDR3nt: TGTGCCAGCACACCCACCCCAGGAGGGGACAATCAGCCCCAGCATTTT
CDR3aa: CASTPTPGGDNQPQHF

j_gene: TRBJ2-1
d_gene: -
v_gene: TRBV7-2
abundance: -
CDR3nt: TGTGCCAGCAGCTTAGCTCAGTGGGGTACTAGTCCCGCCATTGAGCAGTTCTTC
CDR3aa: CASSLAQWGTSPAIEQFF

j_gene: TRBJ2-7
d_gene: TRBD1
v_gene: TRBV19
abundance: -
CDR3nt: TGTGCCAGTAGTACGCGTTCTTCGACAGGGGAGCAGTACTTC
CDR3aa: CASSTRSSTGEQYF

j_gene: TRBJ2-7
d_gene: -
v_gene: TRBV19
abundance: -
CDR3nt: TGTGCCAGTAGTGCCCAGGGGGGGGGCCCCTACGAGCAGTACTTC
CDR3aa: CASSAQGGGPYEQYF

j_gene: TRBJ1-4
d_gene: TRBD1
v_gene: TRBV28
abundance: -
CDR3nt: TGTGCCAGCAGCGGGACAGGGAGGACTAATGAAAAACTGTTTTTT
CDR3aa: CASSGTGRTNEKLFF

j_gene: TRBJ1-1
d_gene: -
v_gene: TRBV7-8
abundance: -
CDR3nt: TGTGCCAGCAGCTCACAGCACAGGGTAGCAGGCGGTGAAGCTTTCTTT
CDR3aa: CASSSQHRVAGGEAFF

j_gene: TRBJ1-1
d_gene: -
v_gene: TRBV19
abundance: -
CDR3nt: TGTGCCAGTAGTATAGAGTACCCTAACACTGAAGCTTTCTTT
CDR3aa: CASSIEYPNTEAFF

j_gene: TRBJ1-5
d_gene: TRBD1
v_gene: TRBV19
abundance: -
CDR3nt: TGTGCCAGTAGTGTATACAGGGGTGGCTTTTTACTTCAGCCCCAGCATTTT
CDR3aa: CASSVYRGGFLLQPQHF

j_gene: TRBJ1-2
d_gene: -
v_gene: TRBV19
abundance: -
CDR3nt: TGTGCCAGTAGTATAGATTGGGACGGCTACTATGGCTACACCTTC
CDR3aa: CASSIDWDGYYGYTF

j_gene: TRBJ2-3
d_gene: -
v_gene: TRBV4-1
abundance: -
CDR3nt: TGCGCCAGCAGTTTCGGAGCAGATACGCAGTATTTT
CDR3aa: CASSFGADTQYF

j_gene: TRBJ2-7
d_gene: -
v_gene: TRBV5-1
abundance: -
CDR3nt: TGCGCCAGCAGCTTTCACCCGAGTGGTGAGCAGTACTTC
CDR3aa: CASSFHPSGEQYF

j_gene: TRBJ1-1
d_gene: -
v_gene: TRBV6-5
abundance: -
CDR3nt: TGTGCCGGAGAGGGGATGAACACTGAAGCTTTCTTT
CDR3aa: CAGEGMNTEAFF

j_gene: TRBJ1-5
d_gene: TRBD1
v_gene: TRBV7-9
abundance: few
CDR3nt: TGTGCCAGCAGCTTTGAGACAGGGGCCCAGCCCCAGCATTTT
CDR3aa: CASSFETGAQPQHF

j_gene: TRBJ1-1
d_gene: -
v_gene: TRBV6-5
abundance: -
CDR3nt: TGTGCCAGCAGCCTTCATACAGGGATGAACACTGAAGCTTTCTTT
CDR3aa: CASSLHTGMNTEAFF

j_gene: TRBJ2-1
d_gene: TRBD2
v_gene: TRBV9
abundance: few
CDR3nt: TGTGCCAGCAGCGTAGGTACTAGCGGGAGCCTACCCTACAATGAGCAGTTCTTC
CDR3aa: CASSVGTSGSLPYNEQFF

j_gene: TRBJ1-4
d_gene: -
v_gene: TRBV7-9
abundance: -
CDR3nt: TGTGCCAGCAGCCCTACCACAACTAATGAAAAACTGTTTTTT
CDR3aa: CASSPTTTNEKLFF

j_gene: TRBJ2-7
d_gene: -
v_gene: TRBV28
abundance: once
CDR3nt: TGTGCCAGCAGTTTTGATTCGGCCTACGAGCAGTACTTC
CDR3aa: CASSFDSAYEQYF

j_gene: TRBJ2-7
d_gene: -
v_gene: TRBV20-1
abundance: -
CDR3nt: TGCACCACGATAGTAGCTAACGAGCAGTACTTC
CDR3aa: CTTIVANEQYF

j_gene: TRBJ2-1
d_gene: -
v_gene: TRBV29-1
abundance: -
CDR3nt: TGCAGCGTTAGAGGAAATGAGCAGTTCTTC
CDR3aa: CSVRGNEQFF

j_gene: TRBJ1-6
d_gene: TRBD1
v_gene: TRBV18
abundance: once
CDR3nt: TGTGCCAGCTCAACCGGACAGGGAAATTCACCCCTCCACTTT
CDR3aa: CASSTGQGNSPLHF

j_gene: TRBJ1-3
d_gene: -
v_gene: TRBV30
abundance: -
CDR3nt: TGTGCCTGGAGTAAAGCAGGGGCCGGAAACACCATATATTTT
CDR3aa: CAWSKAGAGNTIYF